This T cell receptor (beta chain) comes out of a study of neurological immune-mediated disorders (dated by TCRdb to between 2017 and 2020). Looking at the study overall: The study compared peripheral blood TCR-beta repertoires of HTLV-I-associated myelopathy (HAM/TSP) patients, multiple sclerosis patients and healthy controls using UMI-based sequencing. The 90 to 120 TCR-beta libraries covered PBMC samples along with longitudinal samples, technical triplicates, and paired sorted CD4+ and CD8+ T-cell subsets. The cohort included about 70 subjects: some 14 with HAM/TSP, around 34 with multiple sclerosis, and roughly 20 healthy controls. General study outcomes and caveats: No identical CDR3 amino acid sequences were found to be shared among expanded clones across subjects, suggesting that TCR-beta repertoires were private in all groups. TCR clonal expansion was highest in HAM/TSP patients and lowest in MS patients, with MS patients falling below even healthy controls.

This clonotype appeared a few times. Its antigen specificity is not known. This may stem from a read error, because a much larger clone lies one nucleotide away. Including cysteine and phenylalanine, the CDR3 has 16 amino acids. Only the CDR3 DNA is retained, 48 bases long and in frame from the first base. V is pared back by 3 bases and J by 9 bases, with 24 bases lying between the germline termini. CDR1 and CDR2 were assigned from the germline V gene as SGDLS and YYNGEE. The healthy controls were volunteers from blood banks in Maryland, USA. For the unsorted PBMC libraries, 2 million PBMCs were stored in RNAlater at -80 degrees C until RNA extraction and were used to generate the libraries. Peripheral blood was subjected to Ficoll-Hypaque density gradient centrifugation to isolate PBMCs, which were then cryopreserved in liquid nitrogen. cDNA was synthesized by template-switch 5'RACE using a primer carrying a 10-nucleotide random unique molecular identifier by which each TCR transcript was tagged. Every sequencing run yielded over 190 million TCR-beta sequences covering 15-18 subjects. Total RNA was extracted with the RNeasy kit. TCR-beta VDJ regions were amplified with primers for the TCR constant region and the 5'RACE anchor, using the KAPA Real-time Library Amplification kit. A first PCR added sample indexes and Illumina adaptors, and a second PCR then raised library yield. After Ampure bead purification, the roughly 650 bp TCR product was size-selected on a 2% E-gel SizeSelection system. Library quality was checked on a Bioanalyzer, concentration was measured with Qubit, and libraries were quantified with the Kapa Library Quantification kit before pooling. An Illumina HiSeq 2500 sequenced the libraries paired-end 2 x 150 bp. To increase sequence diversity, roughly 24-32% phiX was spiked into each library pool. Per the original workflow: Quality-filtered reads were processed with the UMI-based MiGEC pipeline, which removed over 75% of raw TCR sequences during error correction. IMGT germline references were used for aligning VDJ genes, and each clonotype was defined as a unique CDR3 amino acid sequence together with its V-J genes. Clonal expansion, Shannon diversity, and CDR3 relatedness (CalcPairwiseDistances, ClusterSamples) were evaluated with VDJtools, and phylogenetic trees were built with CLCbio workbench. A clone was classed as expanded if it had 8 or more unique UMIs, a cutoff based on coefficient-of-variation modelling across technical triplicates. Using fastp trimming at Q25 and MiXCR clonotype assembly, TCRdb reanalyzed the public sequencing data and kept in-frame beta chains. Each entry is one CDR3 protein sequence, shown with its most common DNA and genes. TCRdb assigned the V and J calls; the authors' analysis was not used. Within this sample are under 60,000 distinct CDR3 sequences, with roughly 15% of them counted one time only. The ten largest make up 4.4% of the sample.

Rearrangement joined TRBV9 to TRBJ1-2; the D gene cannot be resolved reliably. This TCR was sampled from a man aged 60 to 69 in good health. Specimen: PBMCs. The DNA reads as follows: TGTGCCAGCAGCGCGCGTAGACACAACTTGGAGTATTGCTACACCTTC. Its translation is CASSARRHNLEYCYTF.